The 2 T cell receptor beta chains below all came from one sample that was sequenced in a study of regulatory T cells in long-lasting Graves disease. The time point here: newly diagnosed GD, antithyroid drugs for less than 3 months. From RNA extracted from PBMCs, the TCR library was made. To make TCR beta libraries, researchers used iRepertoire HTBI primers and Arm-PCR of CDR3 regions. Each CDR3 protein gets one entry after TCRdb re-called the multiplex PCR reads with MiXCR. This table holds roughly 500,000 distinct CDR3 sequences, 12% found once. The same sample was also used in a study of T cells in Graves' hyperthyroidism and ophthalmopathy.

The sample consisted of peripheral blood mononuclear cells (PBMCs), taken at new diagnosis, from a patient treated with antithyroid drugs. These receptors came from a woman aged 25 to 39 with Graves disease.

This clonotype has only a few counts. The chain has TRBV10-1 and TRBJ1-4; D might be TRBD1 (6 bases). V dropped 4 bases and J dropped 5 bases, with 14 bases sitting between them. The V gene's germline CDR1 is WNHNN and CDR2 SYGVQD (reference sequence). The CDR3 loop spans 15 amino acids. The CDR3 region is CASSATRGANEKLFF. The CDR3 DNA follows: TGCGCCAGCAGTGCTACGAGGGGGGCGAATGAAAAACTGTTTTTT.

This clonotype has ten or more counts. This chain connects TRBV19 to TRBJ1-1; D gene ambiguous. Looked up from germline, CDR1 is LNHDA and CDR2 is SQIVND (reference sequence). The CDR3 has 12 amino acids. V lost 5 bases, J lost 6 bases, and 10 bases lay in between. CDR3 nucleotide sequence: TGTGCCAGTAGTTCCGGGATCGCTGAAGCTTTCTTT. Its translation is CASSSGIAEAFF.